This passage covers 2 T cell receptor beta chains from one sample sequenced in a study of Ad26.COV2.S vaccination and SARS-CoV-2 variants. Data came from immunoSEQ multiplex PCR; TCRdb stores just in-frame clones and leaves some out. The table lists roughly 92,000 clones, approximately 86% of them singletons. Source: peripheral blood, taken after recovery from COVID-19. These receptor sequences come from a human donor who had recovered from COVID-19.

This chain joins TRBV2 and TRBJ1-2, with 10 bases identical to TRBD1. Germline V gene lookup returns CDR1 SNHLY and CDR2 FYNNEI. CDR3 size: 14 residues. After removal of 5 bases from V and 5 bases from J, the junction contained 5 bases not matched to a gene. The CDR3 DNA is TGTGCCAGCAGTCGGACAGGGGGACTTTATGGCTACACCTTC. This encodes CASSRTGGLYGYTF.

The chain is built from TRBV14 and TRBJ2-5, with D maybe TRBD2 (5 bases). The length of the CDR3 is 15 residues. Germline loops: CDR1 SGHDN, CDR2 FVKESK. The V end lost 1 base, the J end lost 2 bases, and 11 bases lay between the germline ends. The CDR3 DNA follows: TGTGCCAGCAGCCAAGTTCGGGGTTGGCAAGAGACCCAGTACTTC. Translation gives CASSQVRGWQETQYF.